One and the same sample provided the 11 T cell receptor beta chains below, sequenced in a study of long-term antiretroviral therapy in people with HIV. Survey level was the resolution at which the v3.0 immunoSEQ assay ran. Method: immunoSEQ multiplex PCR; TCRdb's copy keeps in-frame clones and lacks some. The sample lists roughly 34,000 clones, roughly 85% occurring once. The sequences come from unsorted PBMCs, collected just over 2.7 years before starting antiretroviral therapy. These receptors were obtained from a woman aged 25 to 45 with HIV.

J is TRBJ2-5 and V is TRBV5-1, with TRBD1 matching 7 bases. From germline, CDR1 is SGHRS and CDR2 YFSETQ. J lost 1 base, V lost 4 bases, and 4 bases had no gene match. The CDR3 has 14 residues. The CDR3 bases are TGCGCCAGCAGCCATACAGGGGCCCAAGAGACCCAGTACTTC. Residues: CASSHTGAQETQYF. The full variable domain, in which reference TRBV5-1 and TRBJ2-5 provide the parts outside the CDR3, is KAGVTQTPRYLIKTRGQQVTLSCSPISGHRSVSWYQQTPGQGLQFLFEYFSETQRNKGNFPGRFSGRQFSNSRSEMNVSTLELGDSALYLCASSHTGAQETQYFGPGTRLLVL.

This clone appeared a few times. The rearrangement joins TRBV4-2 to TRBJ1-6; maybe TRBD1 (5 bases). CDR1 is LGHNA, CDR2 YNFKEQ, per germline. V lost 0 bases and J lost 0, with 18 bases in between. CDR3 size: 20 residues. The CDR3 coding sequence is TGTGCCAGCAGCCAAGATTTCCGCAGGGCTAGGAGCTCCTATAATTCACCCCTCCACTTT. It translates to CASSQDFRRARSSYNSPLHF.

The V and J genes are TRBV5-6 and TRBJ2-5; TRBD2 matches 8 bases. J lost 5 bases, V lost 0 bases, and 6 bases had no gene match. The CDR3 contains 15 residues. Germline CDR1 and CDR2: SGHDT and YYEEEE. The CDR3 region is CASSLDTGGRETQYF. DNA of the CDR3: TGTGCCAGCAGCTTGGACACGGGGGGGCGCGAGACCCAGTACTTC. Full variable domain (remainder filled in from reference TRBV5-6 and TRBJ2-5): DAGVTQSPTHLIKTRGQQVTLRCSPKSGHDTVSWYQQALGQGPQFIFQYYEEEERQRGNFPDRFSGHQFPNYSSELNVNALLLGDSALYLCASSLDTGGRETQYFGPGTRLLVL.

The chain employs TRBV6-5 and TRBJ2-2, with D possibly called TRBD1 or TRBD2 (5 bases each). Trimming took 7 bases from V and 7 from J, leaving 16 bases between them. The CDR3 sequence is 14 residues long. Germline V CDR1 and CDR2: MNHEY, SVGAGI. CDR3 protein: CASIVGLGVGELFF. The CDR3 region has the DNA TGTGCCAGCATAGTAGGGCTGGGGGTCGGGGAGCTGTTTTTT.

This chain links TRBV14 with TRBJ2-6; maybe TRBD2 (5 bases). From germline, CDR1 is SGHDN and CDR2 FVKESK. V gave up 4 bases and J gave up 4 bases, with 14 bases separating them. CDR3 length: 16 residues. This CDR3 is CASSPGLGAGANVLTF. The CDR3 nucleotides read TGTGCCAGCAGCCCCGGACTGGGCGCAGGGGCCAACGTCCTGACTTTC.

This sequence joins TRBV29-1 and TRBJ2-5; D call uncertain. The V end lost 4 bases, the J end lost 2 bases, and 8 bases lay between the germline ends. The CDR3 runs to 12 residues. Germline V gene sequence: CDR1 SQVTM, CDR2 ANQGSEA. The DNA for the CDR3 is TGCAGCGTTGGTCCAGGACAAGAGACCCAGTACTTC. Its translation: CSVGPGQETQYF.

CDR3 DNA sequence: TGTGCCAGCAGCTTAGTAGGGAGTAGGCAGCGGCCCTACGAGCAGTACGTC. It specifies CASSLVGSRQRPYEQYV. The gene calls are TRBV7-8 and TRBJ2-7; D might be TRBD2 (5 bases). Germline assignment: CDR1 SGHVS and CDR2 FQNEAQ. This CDR3 comprises 17 residues. Trimming removed 1 base from V and 2 bases from J, with 18 bases in between.

A single count supports this clone. The chain couples TRBV14 to TRBJ2-1, with 7 bases aligning to TRBD1. The germline CDR1 and CDR2 sequences are SGHDN and FVKESK. V shed 3 bases, J shed 7 bases, and the junction held 6 bases outside the gene matches. This CDR3 contains 14 residues. CDR3 nucleotides: TGTGCCAGCAGCCAGTTCAGGGGGTTGAATGAGCAGTTCTTC. Amino acids: CASSQFRGLNEQFF.

The chain uses TRBV6-1 and TRBJ2-1; 9 nucleotides line up with TRBD2. Germline CDR1 MNHNS, CDR2 SASEGT. Germline trimming cut 4 bases from V and 0 bases from J; bases unmatched to any gene: 7. This CDR3 is 17 amino acids long. In DNA, the CDR3 is TGTGCCAGCAGTGTTGAGCGGGGGGTGAGCTCCTACAATGAGCAGTTCTTC. Its protein is CASSVERGVSSYNEQFF.

The V and J genes are TRBV7-9 and TRBJ1-1; 9 bases are shared with TRBD1. This CDR3 is built from 16 residues. CDR1 SEHNR and CDR2 FQNEAQ come from the germline V gene (reference sequence). J lost 0 bases, V lost 6 bases, and 8 bases had no gene match. As DNA, the CDR3 is TGTGCCAGCAGGGGCCGGGGACAGGGTTTGAACACTGAAGCTTTCTTT. Residues: CASRGRGQGLNTEAFF.

The chain uses TRBV28 and TRBJ1-2; maybe TRBD1 (6 bases). Deletions cut 0 bases from V and 6 bases from J, with 11 bases between. Germline V gene sequence: CDR1 MDHEN, CDR2 SYDVKM. The CDR3 contains 14 residues. CDR3 loop: CASSLWGAGDGYTF. The CDR3 DNA follows: TGTGCCAGCAGTTTATGGGGGGCCGGGGATGGCTACACCTTC.